This TCR beta chain emerged from a study of immune evolution from preneoplasia to lung adenocarcinoma. The repertoire was sequenced with immunoSEQ multiplex PCR; TCRdb's copy has only in-frame clones and lacks some. The table includes several thousand clones, about 76% detected once. After pathologic assessment, macro-dissection selected premalignant or tumor cells for extraction. The CDR3 sequence is 16 residues long. V shed 3 bases, J shed 0 bases, and the junction held 5 bases outside the gene matches. CDR1 and CDR2 (germline): SGHRS, YFSETQ. Sequenced material: FFPE invasive lung adenocarcinoma tissue. The chain employs TRBV5-1 and TRBJ2-7, with TRBD1 matching 11 bases. The TCR originated in a person aged 45-65 years with lung adenocarcinoma. The CDR3 sequence: CASSYGTGGTSYEQYF. DNA of the CDR3: TGCGCCAGCAGCTACGGGACAGGGGGTACCTCCTACGAGCAGTACTTC.